The 25 T cell receptor beta chains below were found in one sample sequenced in a study of regulatory T cells in long-lasting Graves disease. Arm-PCR of CDR3 regions and iRepertoire HTBI primers were the basis on which TCR beta libraries were built. TCRdb passed the multiplex PCR reads through MiXCR, listing each CDR3 protein once. The data hold about 660,000 distinct CDR3 sequences, with approximately 29% observed a single time. The time point: persistent/refractory GD, antithyroid drugs over 5 years with positive TRAb. Extracted RNA from PBMCs served as the source of the TCR library. Sequenced here: peripheral blood mononuclear cells (PBMCs), sampled when the disease was refractory, from a patient treated with antithyroid drugs. The receptors originated from a female donor with Graves disease.

This clonotype has a handful of counts. The rearrangement joins TRBV29-1 to TRBJ1-2; D is perhaps TRBD1 (5 bases). The germline V and J ends were trimmed by 3 bases and 8 bases, with 19 bases remaining between them. Looked up from germline, CDR1 is SQVTM and CDR2 is ANQGSEA. The CDR3 totals 14 residues. The CDR3 sequence is CSVDWDGPGGGYTF. In DNA form, the CDR3 reads TGCAGCGTTGATTGGGACGGGCCGGGCGGAGGCTACACCTTC.

This CDR3 is CASSIDREYSNQPQHF. Here the CDR3 DNA reads TGTGCCAGCAGTATCGACAGGGAGTATAGCAATCAGCCCCAGCATTTT. The chain joins TRBV2 to TRBJ1-5; 7 bases are a match to TRBD1. Germline CDR1 SNHLY, CDR2 FYNNEI. J lost 0 bases, V lost 5 bases, and 7 bases had no gene match. The CDR3 sequence is 16 residues long.

This clonotype has a handful of counts. The chain is built from TRBV12-3 or TRBV12-4 and TRBJ2-2; D gene uncertain. Trimming pared 3 bases from V and 6 bases from J, leaving 8 bases between. The CDR3 spans 13 residues. The CDR3 sequence: CASSFKVAGELFF. Written as DNA, the CDR3 is TGTGCCAGCAGTTTTAAGGTTGCCGGGGAGCTGTTTTTT.

A note on this clonotype: A read error is possible here, since a much larger clone lies one base away. The J gene is TRBJ2-5, the V gene TRBV6-9; D call uncertain. CDR1 is MNHGY, CDR2 SVAAGI, per germline. The length of the CDR3 is 14 residues. The CDR3 reads CASSYNGMMETRYF. CDR3 DNA: TGTGCCAGCAGTTATAATGGGATGATGGAGACCCGGTACTTC.

This chain connects TRBV3-1 to TRBJ1-4, with 7 bases identical to TRBD1. Trimming at V came to 4 bases and at J to 10 bases, leaving 6 bases not matched to a gene. This CDR3 region has 13 residues. Germline CDR1 reads LGHDT; CDR2 reads YNNKEL (reference sequence). Written as DNA, the CDR3 is TGTGCCAGCAGCCTATTTGCAGGGGGAAAACTGTTTTTT. Translated, it gives CASSLFAGGKLFF.

This clonotype was seen at least ten times. V usage is TRBV28 and J usage is TRBJ1-2; the D gene is possibly TRBD1 (5 bases). Germline V CDR1 and CDR2: MDHEN, SYDVKM. This CDR3 has 14 residues. The V end was cut by 3 bases, the J end by 3 bases, with 11 bases between. The CDR3 loop reads CASSFVDTDYGYTF. The CDR3 nucleotides are TGTGCCAGCAGTTTTGTGGACACCGACTATGGCTACACCTTC.

The sample holds a few counts of this clonotype. The chain recombines TRBV28 with TRBJ1-5, with D perhaps TRBD1 (5 bases). The CDR3 has 15 amino acids. The germline CDR1 and CDR2 sequences are MDHEN and SYDVKM. The ends were cut back, 2 bases at V and 7 bases at J, with 15 bases in the middle. This CDR3 is CASSLTPGGGQPQHF. The DNA for the CDR3 is TGTGCCAGCAGTTTAACCCCGGGGGGAGGGCAGCCCCAGCATTTT.

The sample holds a few counts of this clonotype. The rearrangement joins TRBV19 to TRBJ1-5, with a possible D match to TRBD1 (6 bases). This CDR3 is built from 19 residues. Trimming took off 0 bases at V and 7 bases at J, with 25 bases between the two ends. The V gene's germline CDR1 is LNHDA and CDR2 SQIVND (reference sequence). The CDR3 DNA reads as TGTGCCAGTAGTATAGACCCGGGGGCCTTCGCTAGGTCCCGGCAGCCCCAGCATTTT. Protein product: CASSIDPGAFARSRQPQHF.

This clonotype appeared once. The chain couples TRBV30 to TRBJ1-2, with D perhaps TRBD1 (5 bases). The CDR3 has 17 amino acids. Trimming took off 4 bases at V and 4 bases at J, with 25 bases between the two ends. Germline loops: CDR1 GTSNPN, CDR2 SVGIG (reference sequence). Here the CDR3 reads CAWTLRRGRDPAYGYTF. The CDR3, as DNA: TGTGCCTGGACTTTACGACGGGGCAGGGACCCCGCCTATGGCTACACCTTC.

This clonotype was counted only a few times. The chain joins TRBV20-1 to TRBJ2-7, with 9 positions matching TRBD2. V shed 0 bases, J shed 2 bases, and the junction held 14 bases outside the gene matches. This CDR3 is 18 amino acids long. The germline CDR1 and CDR2 sequences are DFQATT and SNEGSKA (reference sequence). CDR3 DNA sequence: TGCAGTGCTAGAGATCAAGGGGCTACTAGCGGGCGAACCTACGAGCAGTACTTC. Protein sequence: CSARDQGATSGRTYEQYF.

The gene calls are TRBV20-1 and TRBJ2-4; 12 bases are a match to TRBD1. CDR1 is DFQATT and CDR2 is SNEGSKA in the germline V gene (reference sequence). There are 13 residues in the CDR3. For the CDR3, the DNA is TGCAGCCCCGGGACAGGGGGCCGGGACATTCAGTACTTC. This gives the protein CSPGTGGRDIQYF.

The chain joins TRBV20-1 to TRBJ2-4; TRBD1 is a possible D gene (6 bases). CDR1 and CDR2 from the germline V gene are DFQATT and SNEGSKA (reference sequence). Trimming pared 6 bases from V and 6 bases from J, leaving 18 bases between. The CDR3 is made up of 14 amino acids. The CDR3 sequence: CSARIQGWGNIQYF. CDR3 DNA: TGCAGTGCACGCATACAGGGATGGGGAAACATTCAGTACTTC.

At least ten counts were recorded for this clonotype. The chain is built from TRBV28 and TRBJ1-2, with 7 bases identical to TRBD1. Germline values: CDR1 MDHEN, CDR2 SYDVKM. V shed 3 bases, J shed 2 bases, and the junction held 3 bases outside the gene matches. This CDR3 has 14 residues. CDR3 protein: CASSLTGINYGYTF. DNA of the CDR3: TGTGCCAGCAGTTTGACAGGGATCAACTATGGCTACACCTTC.

This clonotype turned up a few times. The V gene is TRBV29-1, the J gene TRBJ1-2; tentatively, D is TRBD1 (6 bases). V was cut by 6 bases and J by 2 bases, with 13 bases left in between. The CDR3 runs 13 residues. CDR1 and CDR2 from the germline V gene are SQVTM and ANQGSEA. The CDR3 coding sequence is TGCAGCGTGCGGGACACCCAGAACTATGGCTACACCTTC. This codes for CSVRDTQNYGYTF.

This clonotype appeared a few times. This chain links TRBV7-3 with TRBJ1-1; no firm D call. Deletions cut 4 bases from V and 4 bases from J, with 13 bases between. The CDR3 extends over 14 amino acids. Germline-derived CDR1 and CDR2 are SGHTA and FQGTGA. CDR3 sequence: CASSYDTRSTEAFF. DNA for the CDR3: TGTGCCAGCAGCTACGACACGCGCAGCACTGAAGCTTTCTTT.

Ten or more counts support this clonotype. The chain uses TRBV28 and TRBJ1-1; 7 bases match TRBD1. The CDR3 is made up of 18 amino acids. Germline assignment: CDR1 MDHEN and CDR2 SYDVKM. V lost 1 base, J lost 0 bases, and 11 bases stayed unmatched. The CDR3 is CASSLFSDLGGLNTEAFF. As DNA, the CDR3 is TGTGCCAGCAGTTTATTTTCCGACTTAGGGGGCCTGAACACTGAAGCTTTCTTT.

This clonotype was detected many times. This sequence joins TRBV11-2 and TRBJ1-1; 9 nucleotides agree with TRBD1. Germline CDR1 reads SGHAT; CDR2 reads FQNNGV. Unmatched junction bases numbered 11, after V lost 1 base and J lost 8 bases. The CDR3 is 16 residues long. The CDR3 region is CASSLVNRGRGAEAFF. The CDR3 DNA reads TGTGCCAGCAGCTTAGTTAACAGGGGGCGTGGCGCGGAAGCTTTCTTT. Full variable domain (remainder filled in from reference TRBV11-2 and TRBJ1-1): EAGVAQSPRYKIIEKRQSVAFWCNPISGHATLYWYQQILGQGPKLLIQFQNNGVVDDSQLPKDRFSAERLKGVDSTLKIQPAKLEDSAVYLCASSLVNRGRGAEAFFGQGTRLTVV.

The rearrangement joins TRBV20-1 to TRBJ2-7; 8 bases match TRBD2. V was pared by 3 bases and J by 3 bases, with 7 bases of the junction left unmatched. The V gene's germline CDR1 is DFQATT and CDR2 SNEGSKA (reference sequence). The CDR3 has 14 amino acids. CDR3 nucleotides: TGCAGTGCTAGGCTCGGGACTAGGGTCTACGAGCAGTACTTC. It codes for CSARLGTRVYEQYF.

This clonotype was seen repeatedly, ten times or more. The V call is TRBV28, the J call TRBJ1-2; D remains ambiguous. The V gene's germline CDR1 is MDHEN and CDR2 SYDVKM. With 0 bases removed from V and 8 bases from J, the gap between germline ends came to 19 bases. CDR3 length: 16 residues. The CDR3 coding sequence is TGTGCCAGCAGTTTATGGGTCGGGCAGCGGCCTATCGGCTACACCTTC. This codes for CASSLWVGQRPIGYTF.

The rearrangement joins TRBV15 to TRBJ1-4, with TRBD1 identical over 9 bases. The CDR3 consists of 16 residues. CDR1 is LNHNV and CDR2 is YYDKDF in the germline V gene (reference sequence). Trimming cost V 5 bases and J 7 bases; bases outside gene matches: 11. CDR3 region: CATSPPAGTGIEKLFF. CDR3 coding DNA: TGTGCCACCAGCCCCCCGGCCGGGACAGGGATTGAAAAACTGTTTTTT.

Many counts were recorded for this clonotype. The chain links TRBV3-1 to TRBJ1-6; no firm D call. The V and J ends lost 0 bases and 5 bases respectively, with 5 bases between them. From germline, CDR1 is LGHDT and CDR2 YNNKEL (reference sequence). The CDR3 is 14 amino acids. CDR3 region: CASSQDSNNSPLHF. In nucleotides, the CDR3 is TGTGCCAGCAGCCAAGACAGCAATAATTCACCCCTCCACTTT. The whole variable domain, remainder taken from reference TRBV3-1 and TRBJ1-6, is DTAVSQTPKYLVTQMGNDKSIKCEQNLGHDTMYWYKQDSKKFLKIMFSYNNKELIINETVPNRFSPKSPDKAHLNLHINSLELGDSAVYFCASSQDSNNSPLHFGNGTRLTVT.

V and J are TRBV5-5 and TRBJ1-4; TRBD1 aligns across 10 bases. The length of the CDR3 is 15 residues. The V gene end was trimmed by 5 bases and the J gene end by 5 bases; junction bases not matched to a gene: 6. The germline gives CDR1 SGHKS, CDR2 YYEKEE (reference sequence). The CDR3 region has the DNA TGTGCCAGCAGATTCCGGGACAGGGGAAATGAAAAACTGTTTTTT. Its protein product is CASRFRDRGNEKLFF.

This clonotype was counted ten times or more. The rearrangement joins TRBV11-2 to TRBJ2-2; 7 bases map to TRBD2. Germline assignment: CDR1 SGHAT and CDR2 FQNNGV. The CDR3 contains 16 residues. V lost 7 bases, J lost 7 bases, and 15 bases stayed unmatched. The CDR3 protein is CASTLRSAGVGGELFF. In DNA, the CDR3 is TGTGCCAGCACCCTGCGGTCCGCGGGAGTGGGCGGGGAGCTGTTTTTT.

This clonotype was observed a few times. The V gene is TRBV20-1, the J gene TRBJ1-5; a weak D match, TRBD1 (6 bases). This CDR3 region has 12 residues. Trimming cost V 2 bases and J 5 bases, with 7 bases left between them. The germline gives CDR1 DFQATT, CDR2 SNEGSKA (reference sequence). The CDR3 region is CSARRQDQPQHF. The CDR3 DNA sequence: TGCAGTGCTAGACGACAGGATCAGCCCCAGCATTTT.

In its sample, this clonotype was seen many times. The rearrangement joins TRBV11-2 to TRBJ2-7, with no clear D. The CDR3 totals 11 residues. The germline CDR1 and CDR2 sequences are SGHAT and FQNNGV. V was trimmed by 5 bases and J by 6 bases, leaving 8 bases between them. The CDR3 region is CASSPRSEQYF. In DNA form, the CDR3 reads TGTGCCAGCAGCCCCAGATCCGAGCAGTACTTC. Complete variable domain (other parts from reference TRBV11-2 and TRBJ2-7): EAGVAQSPRYKIIEKRQSVAFWCNPISGHATLYWYQQILGQGPKLLIQFQNNGVVDDSQLPKDRFSAERLKGVDSTLKIQPAKLEDSAVYLCASSPRSEQYFGPGTRLTVT.